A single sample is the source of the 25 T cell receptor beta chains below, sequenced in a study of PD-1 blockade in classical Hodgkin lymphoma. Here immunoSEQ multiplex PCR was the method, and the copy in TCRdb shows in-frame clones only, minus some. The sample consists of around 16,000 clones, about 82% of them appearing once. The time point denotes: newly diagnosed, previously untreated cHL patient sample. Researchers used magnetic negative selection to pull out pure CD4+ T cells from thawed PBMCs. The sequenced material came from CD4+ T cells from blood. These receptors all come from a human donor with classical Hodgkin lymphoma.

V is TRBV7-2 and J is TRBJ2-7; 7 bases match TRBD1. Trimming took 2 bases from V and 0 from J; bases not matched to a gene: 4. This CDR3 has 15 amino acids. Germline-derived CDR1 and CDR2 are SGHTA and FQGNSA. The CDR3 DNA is TGTGCCAGCAGCTTAACAGGGGCCAGCTCCTACGAGCAGTACTTC. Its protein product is CASSLTGASSYEQYF.

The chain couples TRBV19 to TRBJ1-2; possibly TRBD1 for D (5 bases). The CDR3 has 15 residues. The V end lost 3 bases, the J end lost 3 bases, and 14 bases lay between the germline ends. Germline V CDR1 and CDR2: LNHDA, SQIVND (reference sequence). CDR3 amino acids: CASSMGPGWDYGYTF. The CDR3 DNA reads TGTGCCAGTAGTATGGGACCAGGATGGGACTATGGCTACACCTTC.

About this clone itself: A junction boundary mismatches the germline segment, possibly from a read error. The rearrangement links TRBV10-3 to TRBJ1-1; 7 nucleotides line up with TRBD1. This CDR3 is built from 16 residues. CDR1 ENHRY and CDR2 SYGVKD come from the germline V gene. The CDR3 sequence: CAISEQRTGGNAEAFF. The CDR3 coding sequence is TGTGCCATCAGTGAGCAGCGGACAGGAGGGAACGCTGAAGCTTTCTTT.

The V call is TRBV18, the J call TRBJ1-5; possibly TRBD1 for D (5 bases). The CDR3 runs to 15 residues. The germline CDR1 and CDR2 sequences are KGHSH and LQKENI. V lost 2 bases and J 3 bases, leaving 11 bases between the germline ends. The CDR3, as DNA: TGTGCCAGCTCACCAGGTGGGGGGAACAATCAGCCCCAGCATTTT. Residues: CASSPGGGNNQPQHF.

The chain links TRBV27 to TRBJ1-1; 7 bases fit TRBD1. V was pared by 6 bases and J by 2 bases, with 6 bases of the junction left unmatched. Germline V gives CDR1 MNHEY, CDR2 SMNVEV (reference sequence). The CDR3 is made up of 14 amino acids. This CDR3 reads CASRPTGVNTEAFF. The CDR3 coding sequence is TGTGCCAGCAGACCTACAGGGGTTAACACTGAAGCTTTCTTT.

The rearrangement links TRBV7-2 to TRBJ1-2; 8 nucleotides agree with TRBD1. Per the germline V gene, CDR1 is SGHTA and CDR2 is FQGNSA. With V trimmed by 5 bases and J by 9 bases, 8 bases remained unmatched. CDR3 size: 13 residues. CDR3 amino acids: CASSAGQGRSYTF. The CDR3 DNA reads TGTGCCAGCAGCGCCGGACAGGGTCGTAGCTACACCTTC. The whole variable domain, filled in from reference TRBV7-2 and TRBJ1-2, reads GAGVSQSPSNKVTEKGKDVELRCDPISGHTALYWYRQSLGQGLEFLIYFQGNSAPDKSGLPSDRFSAERTGGSVSTLTIQRTQQEDSAVYLCASSAGQGRSYTFGSGTRLTVV.

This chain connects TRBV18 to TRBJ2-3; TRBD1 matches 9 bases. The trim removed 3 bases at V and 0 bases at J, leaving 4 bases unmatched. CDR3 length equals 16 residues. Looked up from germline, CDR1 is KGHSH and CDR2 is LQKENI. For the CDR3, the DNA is TGTGCCAGCTCACCTAGGACAGGGGCGAGCACAGATACGCAGTATTTT. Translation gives CASSPRTGASTDTQYF.

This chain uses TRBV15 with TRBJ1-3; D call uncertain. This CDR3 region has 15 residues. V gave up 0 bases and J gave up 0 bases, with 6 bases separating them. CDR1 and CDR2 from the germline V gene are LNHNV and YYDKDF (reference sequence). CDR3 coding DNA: TGTGCCACCAGCAGAGATGGAGGCTCTGGAAACACCATATATTTT. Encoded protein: CATSRDGGSGNTIYF.

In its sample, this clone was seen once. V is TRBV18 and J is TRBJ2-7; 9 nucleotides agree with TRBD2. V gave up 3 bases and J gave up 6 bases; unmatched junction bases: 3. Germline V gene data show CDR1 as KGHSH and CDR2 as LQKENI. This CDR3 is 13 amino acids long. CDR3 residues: CASSPSGRAEQYF. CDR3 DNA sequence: TGTGCCAGCTCACCTAGCGGGAGAGCCGAGCAGTACTTC. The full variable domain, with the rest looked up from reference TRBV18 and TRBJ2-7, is NAGVMQNPRHLVRRRGQEARLRCSPMKGHSHVYWYRQLPEEGLKFMVYLQKENIIDESGMPKERFSAEFPKEGPSILRIQQVVRGDSAAYFCASSPSGRAEQYFGPGTRLTVT.

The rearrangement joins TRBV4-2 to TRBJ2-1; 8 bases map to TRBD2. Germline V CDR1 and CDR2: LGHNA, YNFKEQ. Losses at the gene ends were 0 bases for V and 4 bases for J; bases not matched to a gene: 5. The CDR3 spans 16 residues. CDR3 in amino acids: CASSQDPTSEYNEQFF. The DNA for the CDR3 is TGTGCCAGCAGCCAAGATCCGACTAGCGAGTACAATGAGCAGTTCTTC.

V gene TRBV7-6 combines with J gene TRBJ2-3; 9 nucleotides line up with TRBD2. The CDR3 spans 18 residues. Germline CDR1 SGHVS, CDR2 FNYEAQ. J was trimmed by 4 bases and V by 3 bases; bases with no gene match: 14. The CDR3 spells CASSLRLAGFRGADTQYF. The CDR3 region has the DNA TGTGCCAGCAGCTTGAGGCTAGCGGGATTCCGGGGCGCAGATACGCAGTATTTT.

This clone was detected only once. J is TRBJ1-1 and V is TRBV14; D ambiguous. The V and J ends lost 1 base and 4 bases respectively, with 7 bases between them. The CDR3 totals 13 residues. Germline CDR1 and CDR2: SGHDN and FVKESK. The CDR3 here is CASSQGLGTEAFF. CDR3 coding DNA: TGTGCCAGCAGCCAAGGTCTCGGCACTGAAGCTTTCTTT. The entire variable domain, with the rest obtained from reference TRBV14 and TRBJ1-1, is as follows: EAGVTQFPSHSVIEKGQTVTLRCDPISGHDNLYWYRRVMGKEIKFLLHFVKESKQDESGMPNNRFLAERTGGTYSTLKVQPAELEDSGVYFCASSQGLGTEAFFGQGTRLTVV.

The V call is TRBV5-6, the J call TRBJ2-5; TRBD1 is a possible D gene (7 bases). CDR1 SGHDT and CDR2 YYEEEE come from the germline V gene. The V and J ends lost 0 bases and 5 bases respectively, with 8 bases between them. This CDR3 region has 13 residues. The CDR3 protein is CASSLAGGETQYF. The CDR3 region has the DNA TGTGCCAGCAGCTTGGCAGGGGGGGAGACCCAGTACTTC.

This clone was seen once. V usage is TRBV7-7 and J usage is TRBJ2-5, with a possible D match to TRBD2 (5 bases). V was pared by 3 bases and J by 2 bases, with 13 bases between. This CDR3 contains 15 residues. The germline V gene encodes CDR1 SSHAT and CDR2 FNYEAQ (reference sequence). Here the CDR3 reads CASSFSRGSQETQYF. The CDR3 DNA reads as TGTGCCAGCAGCTTCTCTCGGGGTAGTCAAGAGACCCAGTACTTC. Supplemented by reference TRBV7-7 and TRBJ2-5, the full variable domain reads GAGVSQSPRYKVTKRGQDVTLRCDPISSHATLYWYQQALGQGPEFLTYFNYEAQPDKSGLPSDRFSAERPEGSISTLTIQRTEQRDSAMYRCASSFSRGSQETQYFGPGTRLLVL.

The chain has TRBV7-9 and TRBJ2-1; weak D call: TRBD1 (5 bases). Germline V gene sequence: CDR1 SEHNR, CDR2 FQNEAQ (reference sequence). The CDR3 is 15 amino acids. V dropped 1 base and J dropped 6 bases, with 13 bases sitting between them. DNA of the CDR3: TGTGCCAGCAGCTTAGGGCAGACAGCCTCCAATGAGCAGTTCTTC. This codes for CASSLGQTASNEQFF. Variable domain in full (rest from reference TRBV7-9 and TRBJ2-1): DTGVSQNPRHKITKRGQNVTFRCDPISEHNRLYWYRQTLGQGPEFLTYFQNEAQLEKSRLLSDRFSAERPKGSFSTLEIQRTEQGDSAMYLCASSLGQTASNEQFFGPGTRLTVL.

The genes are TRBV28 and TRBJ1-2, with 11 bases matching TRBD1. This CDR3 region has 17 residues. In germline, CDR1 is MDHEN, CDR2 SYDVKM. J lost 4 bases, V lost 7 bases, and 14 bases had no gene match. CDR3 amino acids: CASTRTGGVFGGYGYTF. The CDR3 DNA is TGTGCCAGCACCCGGACAGGGGGCGTATTTGGTGGCTATGGCTACACCTTC.

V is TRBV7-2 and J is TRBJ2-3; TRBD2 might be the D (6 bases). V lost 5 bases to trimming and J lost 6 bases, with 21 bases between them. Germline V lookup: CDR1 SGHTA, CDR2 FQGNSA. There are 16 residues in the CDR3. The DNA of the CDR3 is TGTGCCAGCAGCCATTCCCGGGGTAGCGGTTCGGATACGCAGTATTTT. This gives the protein CASSHSRGSGSDTQYF.

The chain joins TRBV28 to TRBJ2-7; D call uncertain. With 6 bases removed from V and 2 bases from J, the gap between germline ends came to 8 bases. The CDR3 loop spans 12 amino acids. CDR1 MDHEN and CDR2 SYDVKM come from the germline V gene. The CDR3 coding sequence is TGTGCCAGCAGAATCGGAACCTACGAGCAGTACTTC. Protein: CASRIGTYEQYF.

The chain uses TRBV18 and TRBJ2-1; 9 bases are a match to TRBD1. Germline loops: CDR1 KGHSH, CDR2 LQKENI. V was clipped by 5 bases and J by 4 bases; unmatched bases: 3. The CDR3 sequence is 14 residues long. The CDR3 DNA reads TGTGCCAGCTCAAGGGGACAGGGTTACAATGAGCAGTTCTTC. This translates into CASSRGQGYNEQFF.

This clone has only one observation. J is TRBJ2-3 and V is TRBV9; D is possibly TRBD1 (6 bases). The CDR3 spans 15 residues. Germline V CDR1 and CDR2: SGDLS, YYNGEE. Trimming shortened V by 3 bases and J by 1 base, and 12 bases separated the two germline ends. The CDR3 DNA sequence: TGTGCCAGCAGCGCATACAGGGACCGCACAGATACGCAGTATTTT. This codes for CASSAYRDRTDTQYF. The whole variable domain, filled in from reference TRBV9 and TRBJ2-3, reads DSGVTQTPKHLITATGQRVTLRCSPRSGDLSVYWYQQSLDQGLQFLIQYYNGEERAKGNILERFSAQQFPDLHSELNLSSLELGDSALYFCASSAYRDRTDTQYFGPGTRLTVL.

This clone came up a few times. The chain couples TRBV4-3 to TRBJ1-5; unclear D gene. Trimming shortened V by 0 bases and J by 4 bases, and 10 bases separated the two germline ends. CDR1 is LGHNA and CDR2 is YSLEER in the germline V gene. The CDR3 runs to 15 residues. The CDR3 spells CASSQDPNSNQPQHF. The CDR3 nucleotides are TGCGCCAGCAGCCAAGACCCGAACAGTAATCAGCCCCAGCATTTT.

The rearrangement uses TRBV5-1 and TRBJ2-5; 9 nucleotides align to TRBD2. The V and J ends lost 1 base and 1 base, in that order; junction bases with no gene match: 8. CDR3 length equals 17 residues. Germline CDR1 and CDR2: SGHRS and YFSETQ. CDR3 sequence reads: CASSLRVTSGLQETQYF. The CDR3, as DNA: TGCGCCAGCAGCTTGAGGGTCACTAGCGGGCTCCAAGAGACCCAGTACTTC.

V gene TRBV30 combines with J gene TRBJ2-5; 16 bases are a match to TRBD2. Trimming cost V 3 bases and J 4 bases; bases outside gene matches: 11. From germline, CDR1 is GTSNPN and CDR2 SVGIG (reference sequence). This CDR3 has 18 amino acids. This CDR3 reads CAWSPTGLAGGPRETQYF. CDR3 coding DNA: TGTGCCTGGAGCCCGACGGGACTAGCGGGAGGGCCTCGAGAGACCCAGTACTTC.

The CDR3: CASSESTGPGLFF. The CDR3 DNA is TGTGCCAGCAGCGAGTCGACAGGGCCGGGACTGTTTTTT. The chain combines TRBV5-6 with TRBJ1-4; 7 bases fit TRBD1. The CDR3 has 13 amino acids. With V trimmed by 4 bases and J by 13 bases, 10 bases remained unmatched. Germline CDR1 and CDR2: SGHDT and YYEEEE. Combining the CDR3 with reference TRBV5-6 and TRBJ1-4 gives the whole variable domain DAGVTQSPTHLIKTRGQQVTLRCSPKSGHDTVSWYQQALGQGPQFIFQYYEEEERQRGNFPDRFSGHQFPNYSSELNVNALLLGDSALYLCASSESTGPGLFFGSGTQLSVL.

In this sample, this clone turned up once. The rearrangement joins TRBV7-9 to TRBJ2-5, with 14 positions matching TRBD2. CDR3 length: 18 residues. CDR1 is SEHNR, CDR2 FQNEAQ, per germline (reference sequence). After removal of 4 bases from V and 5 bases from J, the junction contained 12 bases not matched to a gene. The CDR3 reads CASSSSRLAGGPVETQYF. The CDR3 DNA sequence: TGTGCCAGCAGCTCTAGCCGACTAGCGGGAGGGCCGGTTGAGACCCAGTACTTC. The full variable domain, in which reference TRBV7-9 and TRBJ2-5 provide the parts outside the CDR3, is DTGVSQNPRHKITKRGQNVTFRCDPISEHNRLYWYRQTLGQGPEFLTYFQNEAQLEKSRLLSDRFSAERPKGSFSTLEIQRTEQGDSAMYLCASSSSRLAGGPVETQYFGPGTRLLVL.